This T cell receptor (beta chain) was identified during a study of CXCR3-negative and CXCR3-positive naive CD8 T cells. Study-level findings and limits: Surface CD5 looked about the same in the naive subsets, so the authors worked out TCR strength from TRB CDR3 properties. CXCR3-negative naive cells had less hydrophobic TRB CDR3s than did CXCR3-positive naive cells. Expression of CXCR3 was partially reduced after cryopreservation, and fresh PBMCs were used in most assays.

The TRB cDNA libraries were prepared by 5' RACE with UMI labels. TCRdb re-called the 5' RACE reads and catalogs CDR3 proteins one per entry, DNA excluded. The sample has about 98,000 distinct CDR3 sequences. Subsets of CD8+ T cells were each sorted in triplicate at 300,000 cells apiece. Cells that were CD45RO-CCR7+CD27+CD95- constituted naive CD8+ T cells. Concerning this clonotype: Its target is unknown.

Germline CDR1 reads SQVTM; CDR2 reads ANQGSEA. This CDR3 spans 16 amino acids. The V call is TRBV29-1, the J call TRBJ2-1; TCRdb's assignment of TRBD2 cannot be checked, as there is no DNA. The sample was naive CXCR3+ CD8+ T cells from blood. Subset noted: CD45RO-CCR7+CD27+CD95- naive CD8+ T cells expressing CXCR3 (TNR3+). The receptor's source is a human donor in good health. Some clones in this sample may be carry-over from other donors' samples. CDR3 residues: CSVGPAGWELYNEQFF.